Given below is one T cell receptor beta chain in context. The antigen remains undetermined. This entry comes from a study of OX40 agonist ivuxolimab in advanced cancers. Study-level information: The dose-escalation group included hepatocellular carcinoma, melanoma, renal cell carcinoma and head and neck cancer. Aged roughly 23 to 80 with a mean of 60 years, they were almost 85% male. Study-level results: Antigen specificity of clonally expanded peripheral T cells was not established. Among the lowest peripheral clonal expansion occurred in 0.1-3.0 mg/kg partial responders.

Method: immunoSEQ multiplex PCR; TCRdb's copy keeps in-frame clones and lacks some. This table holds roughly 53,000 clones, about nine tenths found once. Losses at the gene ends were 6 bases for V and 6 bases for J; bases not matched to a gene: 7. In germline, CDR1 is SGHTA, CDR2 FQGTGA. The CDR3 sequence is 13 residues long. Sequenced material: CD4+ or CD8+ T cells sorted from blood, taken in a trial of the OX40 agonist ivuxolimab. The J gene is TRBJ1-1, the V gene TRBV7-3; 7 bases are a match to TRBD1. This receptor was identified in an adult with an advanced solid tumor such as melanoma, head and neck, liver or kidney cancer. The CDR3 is CASRSTGFAEAFF. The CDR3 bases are TGTGCCAGCAGATCGACAGGGTTTGCTGAAGCTTTCTTT.